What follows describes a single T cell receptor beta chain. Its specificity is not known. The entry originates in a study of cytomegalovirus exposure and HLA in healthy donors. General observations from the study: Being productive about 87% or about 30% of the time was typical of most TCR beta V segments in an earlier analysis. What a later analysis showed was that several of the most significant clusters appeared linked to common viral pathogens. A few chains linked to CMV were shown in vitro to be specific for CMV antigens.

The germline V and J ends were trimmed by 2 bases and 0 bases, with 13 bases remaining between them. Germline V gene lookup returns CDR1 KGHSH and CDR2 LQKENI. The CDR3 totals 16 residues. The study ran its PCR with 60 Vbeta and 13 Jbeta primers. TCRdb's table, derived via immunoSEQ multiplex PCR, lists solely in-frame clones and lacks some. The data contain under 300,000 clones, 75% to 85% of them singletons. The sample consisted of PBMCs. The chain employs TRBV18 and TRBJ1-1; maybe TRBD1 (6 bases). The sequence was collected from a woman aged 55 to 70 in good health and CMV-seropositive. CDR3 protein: CASSPGERGLNTEAFF. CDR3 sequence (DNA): TGTGCCAGCTCACCAGGGGAGAGGGGGTTGAACACTGAAGCTTTCTTT.